This TCR beta chain was found in a study of tumor-infiltrating lymphocytes in primary liver carcinoma (TCRdb year 2017). Broadly, across the study: Of the five patients (three men and two women, aged 30 to 69 years), four had hepatocellular carcinoma and one had combined HCC and intrahepatic cholangiocarcinoma. A total of about 35 specimens from 5 patients went through TCRbeta repertoire sequencing, namely 25 tumor regions, 5 adjacent noncancerous liver tissues and 5 peripheral blood samples. For each liver tumor, the study sampled five regions along with adjacent normal tissue and blood, and applied TCRbeta repertoire sequencing, expression microarrays and whole-exome sequencing. The five patients had tumors of stage T1-T3 N0M0, with maximum diameters ranging from about 4 to 11 cm. Each sample produced roughly 3.65 to 8 million productive TCRbeta reads, and read depth showed no significant difference between tissue types. Reproducibility between technical replicate repertoires was high, with correlation coefficients above 0.95 and mean shared-clone rates roughly 0.91. To link TCRbeta repertoire diversity with the local molecular phenotype, the 25 to 30 tumor region samples were profiled using Agilent mRNA microarrays. The paper's findings and limits, for the study overall: Because sequencing covered only the TCR beta chain and unpaired alpha chains were not captured, true repertoire diversity is likely underestimated. Only four or five patients were included in the study, and the authors note that the findings should be validated in a larger study. Repertoire overlap was higher between tumor regions (mean roughly 35%) than tumor-adjacent (17%) or tumor-blood (approximately 14%) pairs, consistent with antigen-driven expansion. Comparison of CD4+ and CD8+ T cell repertoires was precluded by the use of bulk unsorted samples. Only about 8-24% of top clones were present in all five regions of a tumor, suggesting spatial heterogeneity of tumor-infiltrating T cells. The top 250 clones made up a significantly larger repertoire fraction in tumors than in blood (p = 0.039).

Trimmed from V: 5 bases; trimmed from J: 2 bases; junction bases lacking a gene match: 13. Including the terminal cysteine and phenylalanine, the CDR3 comprises 17 residues. The DNA shown is the 51-base CDR3, in frame from base 1. CDR1 and CDR2, looked up from the germline V gene (reference sequence), are SEHNR and FQNEAQ. This clonotype was seen ten or more times. The specificity of this receptor is unknown. No base quality values were provided; no much bigger clone lies one nucleotide off. Total RNA and DNA were co-extracted without cell sorting from around 20-30 mg of bulk tissue using the AllPrep DNA/RNA mini kit. Between late 2015 and early 2016, 5 or 6 patients in China with histopathologically diagnosed primary liver carcinoma had their tumors surgically resected. At the time of sampling, the patients had chronic HBV infection and had not received any treatment. Each tumor was sampled at five spatially separated regions: the superior, inferior, left-lateral and right-lateral poles and the tumor centre. Histological examination found more than 75% viable tumor cells in every tumor sample. Each fresh piece of tumor and adjacent tissue was cut in two, with one half stored in RNAlater at -80 degrees C and the other half sent for histology.

A constant-region primer and ProtoScript II reverse transcriptase were used to reverse-transcribe TCRbeta-specific cDNA from around 540 ng total RNA. The TCRbeta libraries were prepared through three rounds of nested multiplex PCR following a slightly modified ARM-PCR procedure. Each of the first two PCR rounds ran for about 10 cycles and used multiplex TRBV1-TRBV30 forward primers together with a Cbeta reverse primer. A final 25-cycle PCR with Deep VentR polymerase added sample barcodes and Illumina adapters. Before sequencing, amplicons of 200-500 bp were gel-purified using a QIAquick gel extraction kit. An Illumina HiSeq 2500 was used to sequence the TCRbeta amplicons, generating 250-bp paired-end reads. Turning to the authors' computational methods: Reads were quality-trimmed with Trimmomatic v0.33, and paired reads were merged with FLASH v1.2.11 to recover full CDR3 sequences. MiGEC v1.2.1b assigned V, D and J germline segments to the rearranged TCRbeta sequences. Clonotype statistics, along with Shannon-Wiener diversity indices, were calculated using VDJtools v1.0.0. Except for diversity analysis, only each sample's 250 most abundant clonotypes were used in subsequent analyses to reduce sampling bias. TCRdb cleaned the public reads at Q25 with fastp, built clones with MiXCR and kept in-frame beta chains. Each record represents a unique CDR3 protein, reported with the most common genes and DNA among its rows. The V and J calls come from TCRdb's annotation, not from the publication. Across this sample there are 95,000 to 100,000 distinct CDR3 sequences, with more than 65% seen only once. The top ten constitute 10% to 15% of the sample.

The V and J segments used are TRBV7-9 and TRBJ2-3; 7 nucleotides in the junction match TRBD2. The sample comprised liver tumor tissue from sampling region 2. The cell subset or site label here, explained by the study, means: tumor region T2, inferior pole. This receptor was taken from a woman aged 55-75 years with primary liver carcinoma and hepatitis B virus infection. The DNA sequence follows: TGTGCCAGCAGCGTACGGGCCCGGACTAGATTCACAGATACGCAGTATTTT. Translation gives CASSVRARTRFTDTQYF.